This TCR beta chain was found in a study of shared T cell receptors in the human thymus. Repertoires were generated with immunoSEQ multiplex PCR, while TCRdb's copy carries only in-frame clones and drops some. The repertoire includes some 700,000 clones, 80% to 90% of them detected once, and roughly 0.01% sits in the top ten. The same sample was also used in a study of human thymus T cells. According to that study: Donors were healthy Finnish infants having corrective surgery for congenital heart defects. Obtained as resections during corrective heart surgery, the thymus tissue was then studied. Apparent skewing of V and J gene usage characterized both thymic and blood repertoires.

The sample comprised thymocytes. This receptor was taken from a girl less than two years old with a congenital heart defect.

The CDR3 region is CASSLVKGPRNIQYF. CDR3 DNA: TGTGCCAGCAGCTTGGTTAAAGGCCCTAGGAACATTCAGTACTTC. V and J are TRBV5-6 and TRBJ2-4; D gene unclear. Germline loops: CDR1 SGHDT, CDR2 YYEEEE. V was trimmed by 0 bases and J by 7 bases, leaving 14 bases between them. The CDR3 runs 15 residues.